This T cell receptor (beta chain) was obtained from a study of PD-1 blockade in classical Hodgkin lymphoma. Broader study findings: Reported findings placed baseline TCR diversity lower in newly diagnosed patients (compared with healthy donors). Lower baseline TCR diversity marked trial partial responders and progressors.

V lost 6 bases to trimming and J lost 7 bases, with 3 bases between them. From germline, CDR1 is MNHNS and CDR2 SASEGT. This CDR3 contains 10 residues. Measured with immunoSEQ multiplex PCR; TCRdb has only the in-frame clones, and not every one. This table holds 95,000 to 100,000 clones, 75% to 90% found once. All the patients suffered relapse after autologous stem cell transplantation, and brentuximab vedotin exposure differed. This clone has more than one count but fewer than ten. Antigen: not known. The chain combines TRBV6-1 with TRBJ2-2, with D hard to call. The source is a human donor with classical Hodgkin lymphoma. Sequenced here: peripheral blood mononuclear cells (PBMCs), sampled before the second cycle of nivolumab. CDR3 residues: CASRDGELFF. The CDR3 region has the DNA TGTGCCAGCAGAGACGGGGAGCTGTTTTTT.